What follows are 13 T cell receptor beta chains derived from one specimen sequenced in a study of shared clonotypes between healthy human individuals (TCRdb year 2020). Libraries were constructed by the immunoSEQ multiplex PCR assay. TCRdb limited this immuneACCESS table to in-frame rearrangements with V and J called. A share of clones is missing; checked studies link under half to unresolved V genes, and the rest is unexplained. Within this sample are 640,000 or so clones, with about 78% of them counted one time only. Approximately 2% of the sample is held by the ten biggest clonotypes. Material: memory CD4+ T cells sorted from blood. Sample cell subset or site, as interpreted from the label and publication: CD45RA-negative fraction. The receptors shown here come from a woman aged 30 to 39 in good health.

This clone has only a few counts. In DNA form, the CDR3 reads TGTGCCAGCAGCTTAGTTCAGGACAGTACGCAGTATTTT. Amino acids: CASSLVQDSTQYF. The genes are TRBV11-2 and TRBJ2-3, with a weak D call TRBD1 (6 bases). The CDR3 runs 13 residues. V lost 1 base, J lost 8 bases, and 10 bases lay in between. Germline CDR1 and CDR2: SGHAT and FQNNGV.

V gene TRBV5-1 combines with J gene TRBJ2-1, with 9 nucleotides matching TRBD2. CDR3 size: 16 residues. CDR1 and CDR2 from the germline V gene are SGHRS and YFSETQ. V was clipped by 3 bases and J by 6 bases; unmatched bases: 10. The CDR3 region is CASSSAGLAYGNEQFF. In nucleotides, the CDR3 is TGCGCCAGCAGCTCGGCGGGACTAGCATACGGCAATGAGCAGTTCTTC.

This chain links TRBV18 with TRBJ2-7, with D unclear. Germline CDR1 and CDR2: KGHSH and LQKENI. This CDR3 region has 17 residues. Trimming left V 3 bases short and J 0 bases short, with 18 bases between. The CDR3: CASSPLFLADSSYEQYF. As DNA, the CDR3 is TGTGCCAGCTCACCTTTGTTTCTGGCGGATAGCTCCTACGAGCAGTACTTC.

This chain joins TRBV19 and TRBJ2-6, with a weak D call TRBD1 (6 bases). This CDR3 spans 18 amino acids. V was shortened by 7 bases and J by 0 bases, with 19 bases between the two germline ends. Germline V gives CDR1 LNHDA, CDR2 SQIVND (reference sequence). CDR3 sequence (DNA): TGTGCCAGTACCAAAGGGACAAACCTGGGCTCTGGGGCCAACGTCCTGACTTTC. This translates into CASTKGTNLGSGANVLTF.

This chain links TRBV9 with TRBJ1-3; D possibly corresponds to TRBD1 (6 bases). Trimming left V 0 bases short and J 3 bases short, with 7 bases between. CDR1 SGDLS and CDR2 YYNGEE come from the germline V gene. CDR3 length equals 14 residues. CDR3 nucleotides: TGTGCCAGCAGCGTAGGGGACATTGGAAACACCATATATTTT. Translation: CASSVGDIGNTIYF.

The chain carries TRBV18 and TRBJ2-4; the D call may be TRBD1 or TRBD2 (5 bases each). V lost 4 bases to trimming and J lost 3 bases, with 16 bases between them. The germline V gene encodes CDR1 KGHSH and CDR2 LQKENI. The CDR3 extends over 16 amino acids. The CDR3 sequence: CASSLVGGDGKNIQYF. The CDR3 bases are TGTGCCAGCTCACTCGTTGGGGGAGATGGCAAAAACATTCAGTACTTC.

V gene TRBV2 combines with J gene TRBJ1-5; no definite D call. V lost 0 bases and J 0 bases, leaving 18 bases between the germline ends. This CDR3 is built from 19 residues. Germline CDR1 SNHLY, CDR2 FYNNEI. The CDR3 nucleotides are TGTGCCAGCAGTGAAGCCGGCGGAGGATTAACCATTAGCAATCAGCCCCAGCATTTT. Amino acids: CASSEAGGGLTISNQPQHF.

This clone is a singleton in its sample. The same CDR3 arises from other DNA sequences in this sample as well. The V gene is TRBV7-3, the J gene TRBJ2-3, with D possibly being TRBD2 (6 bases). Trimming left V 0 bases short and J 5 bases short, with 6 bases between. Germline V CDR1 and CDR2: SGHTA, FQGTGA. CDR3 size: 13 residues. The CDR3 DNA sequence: TGTGCCAGCAGCTTAACGGGAGGAGATACGCAGTATTTT. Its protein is CASSLTGGDTQYF.

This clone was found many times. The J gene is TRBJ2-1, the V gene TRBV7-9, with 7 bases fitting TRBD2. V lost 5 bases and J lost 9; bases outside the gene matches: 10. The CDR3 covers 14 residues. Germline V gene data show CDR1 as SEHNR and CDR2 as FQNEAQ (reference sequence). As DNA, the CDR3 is TGTGCCAGCAGCCCTGGGACGGGACTATTTGAGCAGTTCTTC. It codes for CASSPGTGLFEQFF.

For the CDR3, the DNA is TGTGCCAGTACGCGGGACAGAACAGATACGCAGTATTTT. Translating gives CASTRDRTDTQYF. This chain links TRBV19 with TRBJ2-3; D may be TRBD1 (7 bases). The CDR3 is 13 residues long. V was shortened by 7 bases and J by 3 bases, with 11 bases between the two germline ends. Looked up from germline, CDR1 is LNHDA and CDR2 is SQIVND (reference sequence).

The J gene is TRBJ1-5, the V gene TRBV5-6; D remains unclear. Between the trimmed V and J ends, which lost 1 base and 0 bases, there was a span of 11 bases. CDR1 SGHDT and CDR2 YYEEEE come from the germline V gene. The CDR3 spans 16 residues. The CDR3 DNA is TGTGCCAGCAGCTTGATAACCCACTTTAGCAATCAGCCCCAGCATTTT. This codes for CASSLITHFSNQPQHF.

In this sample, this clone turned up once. The CDR3 is CASSPLRGEVEQYF. The CDR3 DNA is TGTGCCAGCAGCCCATTAAGAGGTGAAGTCGAGCAGTACTTC. The gene calls are TRBV28 and TRBJ2-7; D gene ambiguous. CDR3 length: 14 residues. From germline, CDR1 is MDHEN and CDR2 SYDVKM. V lost 6 bases, J lost 6 bases, and 18 bases lay in between. The whole variable domain, filled in from reference TRBV28 and TRBJ2-7, reads DVKVTQSSRYLVKRTGEKVFLECVQDMDHENMFWYRQDPGLGLRLIYFSYDVKMKEKGDIPEGYSVSREKKERFSLILESASTNQTSMYLCASSPLRGEVEQYFGPGTRLTVT.

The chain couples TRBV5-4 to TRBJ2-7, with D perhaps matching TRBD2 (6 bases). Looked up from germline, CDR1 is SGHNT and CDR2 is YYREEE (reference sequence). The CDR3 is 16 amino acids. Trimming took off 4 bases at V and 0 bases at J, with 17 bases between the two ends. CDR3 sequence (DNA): TGTGCCAGCAGCAGAACCTCCGGGACTCGCTCCTACGAGCAGTACTTC. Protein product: CASSRTSGTRSYEQYF.